These 15 T cell receptor beta chains were all obtained from the same sample, sequenced in a study of blood T cells in healthy people across ages (dated by TCRdb to 2013 to 2016). The library was produced with 5' RACE. Instrument on record: Illumina HiSeq 2500. The second PCR ran for about 7 to 11 cycles and used a J-beta primer mix along with a sample-barcoded 5' primer. TCRdb's own reprocessing of the public reads used fastp at Q25 and MiXCR and kept productive beta chains. Rows with a matching CDR3 protein are joined into one entry that keeps the most common DNA and genes. This sample gives about 840,000 distinct CDR3 sequences in total; 25% to 35% of them show up just once. The ten largest make up roughly 10% of the sample. This same sample was also part of a study on T cells of mothers and their children.

The sample taken for sequencing was blood. Receptors were obtained from a middle-aged woman in good health.

The rearrangement links TRBV29-1 to TRBJ1-5; D is unresolved. The germline V gene encodes CDR1 SQVTM and CDR2 ANQGSEA. The CDR3 sequence is 13 residues long. Trimming took off 2 bases at V and 6 bases at J, with 11 bases between the two ends. The CDR3 sequence: CSVEYSLGQPQHF. Here the CDR3 DNA reads TGCAGCGTTGAATACAGCTTGGGTCAGCCCCAGCATTTT.

Many counts were recorded for this clonotype. The CDR3 region has the DNA TGCGCCAGCAGTGGACAGGGGCAGTACTTC. Protein: CASSGQGQYF. This rearrangement joins TRBV10-2 to TRBJ2-7, with TRBD1 matching over 7 bases. V was clipped by 4 bases and J by 9 bases; unmatched bases: 0. The germline V gene encodes CDR1 WSHSY and CDR2 SAAADI. This CDR3 spans 10 amino acids.

The CDR3 DNA is TGTGCCAGCAGTTTGTCGTACAGCCTTATTAACTATGGCTACACCTTC. Residues: CASSLSYSLINYGYTF. The chain uses TRBV28 and TRBJ1-2, with unresolved D. V was shortened by 3 bases and J by 1 base, with 15 bases between the two germline ends. Germline V gives CDR1 MDHEN, CDR2 SYDVKM. The CDR3 extends over 16 amino acids.

About this clonotype itself: A much larger clone sits a single nucleotide away, making a read error possible. The chain combines TRBV4-1 with TRBJ2-1, with TRBD1 as a possible D gene (5 bases). The CDR3 sequence is 18 residues long. From germline, CDR1 is MGHRA and CDR2 YSYEKL. The ends were cut back, 1 base at V and 6 bases at J, with 22 bases in the middle. This CDR3 reads CASSQVFPQQGTCNEQFF. The DNA of the CDR3 is TGCGCCAGCAGCCAAGTATTCCCCCAGCAGGGAACCTGCAATGAGCAGTTCTTC.

Concerning this clonotype itself: One end of the junction fails to match germline, which may point to a read error. This sequence joins TRBV13 and TRBJ2-3, with D unclear. The CDR3 is made up of 12 amino acids. The V gene's germline CDR1 is PRHDT and CDR2 FYEKMQ (reference sequence). In nucleotides, the CDR3 is TGTGTCAGCAGCTTGTTAGCAGATACGCAGTATTTT. This encodes CVSSLLADTQYF. The full variable domain, rest sourced from reference TRBV13 and TRBJ2-3, is AAGVIQSPRHLIKEKRETATLKCYPIPRHDTVYWYQQGPGQDPQFLISFYEKMQSDKGSIPDRFSAQQFSDYHSELNMSSLELGDSALYFCVSSLLADTQYFGPGTRLTVL.

The chain carries TRBV7-2 and TRBJ2-7, with 7 bases that match TRBD1. The V and J ends lost 5 bases and 4 bases, in that order; junction bases with no gene match: 11. The CDR3 is 15 amino acids. CDR1 SGHTA and CDR2 FQGNSA come from the germline V gene. In DNA, the CDR3 is TGTGCCAGCAGCATCAGACAGGGCCTGTTTTACGAGCAGTACTTC. Its translation: CASSIRQGLFYEQYF.

J is TRBJ2-4 and V is TRBV12-3 or TRBV12-4; possible D gene TRBD2, 6 bases. The DNA matches TRBJ2-7 better at its end, which makes the J call doubtful. This CDR3 contains 15 residues. The CDR3 nucleotides read TGTGCCAGCCACTTGGGGGGTATAAACAACTACGAGCAGTACTTC. It translates to CASHLGGINNYEQYF.

The V call is TRBV20-1, the J call TRBJ2-1; TRBD2 is a possible D gene (5 bases). Germline V gene data show CDR1 as DFQATT and CDR2 as SNEGSKA (reference sequence). The V and J ends lost 5 bases and 4 bases respectively, with 21 bases between them. The CDR3 totals 16 residues. CDR3 in amino acids: CSALSASGEGYNEQFF. The CDR3 nucleotides are TGCAGTGCTCTCTCGGCGAGCGGTGAGGGATACAATGAGCAGTTCTTC.

This chain joins TRBV30 and TRBJ2-3, with 7 bases aligning to TRBD2. The CDR3 spans 13 residues. The germline gives CDR1 GTSNPN, CDR2 SVGIG (reference sequence). Losses at the gene ends were 2 bases for V and 6 bases for J; bases not matched to a gene: 5. The CDR3 spells CAWSLGTMDTQYF. CDR3 nucleotides: TGTGCCTGGAGTTTGGGGACTATGGATACGCAGTATTTT.

At least ten counts were recorded for this clonotype. J is TRBJ2-5 and V is TRBV20-1; D possibly uses TRBD1 or TRBD2 (5 bases each). CDR1 and CDR2 (germline): DFQATT, SNEGSKA (reference sequence). This CDR3 region has 16 residues. Trimming stripped 0 bases from V and 5 bases from J, with 19 bases between. The CDR3 spells CSARDLLIGTGETQYF. CDR3 nucleotide sequence: TGCAGTGCTAGAGATCTTTTGATAGGGACCGGGGAGACCCAGTACTTC.

The chain is built from TRBV11-1 and TRBJ2-4, with TRBD1 identical over 7 bases. TRBJ2-7 explains the end of the DNA better; the J call may be wrong. CDR1 and CDR2 (germline): SGHAT, FQDESV (reference sequence). The CDR3 has 16 residues. The CDR3 reads CASSLVSPGTEYEQYF. The DNA for the CDR3 is TGTGCCAGCAGCTTAGTCTCTCCCGGGACAGAATACGAGCAGTACTTC.

The V gene is TRBV6-5, the J gene TRBJ1-6, with unresolved D. Trimming took 7 bases from V and 8 from J, leaving 9 bases between them. CDR1 and CDR2 from the germline V gene are MNHEY and SVGAGI. This CDR3 has 12 amino acids. Here the CDR3 DNA reads TGTGCCAGCACCACGGGGTATTCACCCCTCCACTTT. Protein: CASTTGYSPLHF.

The J gene is TRBJ1-1, the V gene TRBV12-3 or TRBV12-4; TRBD1 matches at 11 bases. The CDR3 is 15 residues long. Losses at the gene ends were 3 bases for V and 7 bases for J; bases not matched to a gene: 7. CDR3 sequence reads: CASSLRGTGGFEAFF. For the CDR3, the DNA is TGTGCCAGCAGTTTGAGGGGGACAGGGGGATTTGAAGCTTTCTTT.

This clonotype was seen only once. The CDR3 bases are TGTGCCAGCAGATCTTACTTTTGGGGGGAGCAGTACTTC. Residues: CASRSYFWGEQYF. V gene TRBV27 combines with J gene TRBJ2-4, with a tentative D call TRBD2 (6 bases). CDR3 length: 13 residues. V lost 6 bases and J 13 bases, leaving 19 bases between the germline ends. Germline CDR1 MNHEY, CDR2 SMNVEV (reference sequence).

This clonotype was counted at least ten times. CDR3 sequence reads: CSALGLYEQYF. CDR3 coding DNA: TGCAGCGCCCTCGGGCTCTACGAGCAGTACTTC. The chain joins TRBV29-1 to TRBJ2-7; D is undetermined. The CDR3 is 11 residues long. Per the germline V gene, CDR1 is SQVTM and CDR2 is ANQGSEA. V lost 7 bases and J lost 3, with 10 bases in between.